This TCR beta chain was documented in a study of blood T cells in healthy people across ages. PCR was performed a second time for about 6 to 12 cycles using a sample-barcoded 5' primer and a J-beta primer mix. MiXCR, applied by TCRdb to the 5' RACE reads, yields one record per CDR3 protein. The sample contains approximately 1,100,000 distinct CDR3 sequences, less than 50% of which appear only once. Study findings and constraints: Per million T cells, the diversity of TCR beta decreased roughly linearly as age advanced.

There are a few counts of this clonotype. The antigen is unknown. The TCR comes from a woman aged 60 to 75 in good health. The sample consisted of blood.

The CDR3 sequence is CASSDTVANTQYF. DNA of the CDR3: TGCGCCAGCAGTGACACGGTCGCAAATACGCAGTATTTT. The rearrangement uses TRBV10-1 and TRBJ2-3, with D unclear. The CDR3 extends over 13 amino acids. Per germline, CDR1 WNHNN and CDR2 SYGVQD (reference sequence). Trimming removed 3 bases from V and 7 bases from J, with 11 bases in between.